The 18 T cell receptor beta chains listed next were all sequenced from one sample in a study of T-cell reconstitution after alpha-beta-depleted transplantation in children. A TCRbeta library incorporating unique molecular identifiers was prepared. From the PCR reads, TCRdb called clonotypes with MiXCR, one entry per CDR3 protein. This table holds 90,000 to 95,000 distinct CDR3 sequences, 12% found once. Sequencing used PBMCs from the stem cell graft donor, obtained from the stem cell graft. Receptors were obtained from a human donor who donated a stem cell graft to a child with inherited bone marrow failure.

This clonotype was observed many times. V gene TRBV7-8 combines with J gene TRBJ2-1; D may correspond to TRBD1 or TRBD2 (5 bases each). The CDR3 totals 18 residues. In germline, CDR1 is SGHVS, CDR2 FQNEAQ. The V and J ends lost 5 bases and 6 bases respectively, with 26 bases between them. This CDR3 is CASSRLSGTRVEGNEQFF. The CDR3 nucleotides read TGTGCCAGCAGCCGCTTGTCGGGGACCAGGGTTGAGGGCAATGAGCAGTTCTTC.

This clonotype was recorded many times. J is TRBJ2-5 and V is TRBV29-1, with no clear D. The CDR3 spans 11 residues. Trimming left V 8 bases short and J 5 bases short, with 12 bases between. In germline, CDR1 is SQVTM, CDR2 ANQGSEA. The CDR3 is CSWGSGETQYF. In DNA form, the CDR3 reads TGCAGCTGGGGATCTGGGGAGACCCAGTACTTC.

The chain joins TRBV19 to TRBJ2-5; a weak D match, TRBD1 (5 bases). Per germline, CDR1 LNHDA and CDR2 SQIVND (reference sequence). V was shortened by 7 bases and J by 0 bases, with 12 bases between the two germline ends. The CDR3 totals 14 residues. The CDR3 loop reads CASTIDSNQETQYF. The DNA for the CDR3 is TGTGCCAGTACCATTGACAGCAACCAAGAGACCCAGTACTTC.

Ten or more counts support this clonotype. J is TRBJ2-2 and V is TRBV5-5; 7 positions agree with TRBD1. The junction had 8 bases not matched to a gene; V was cut back by 4 bases and J by 5 bases. This CDR3 contains 15 residues. In germline, CDR1 is SGHKS, CDR2 YYEKEE (reference sequence). The DNA of the CDR3 is TGTGCCAGCAGCCGGGACAGCAGACGGACCGGGGAGCTGTTTTTT. It yields the protein CASSRDSRRTGELFF.

The sample holds many counts of this clonotype. The rearrangement uses TRBV5-1 and TRBJ2-5, with D possibly being TRBD1 (6 bases). Germline assignment: CDR1 SGHRS and CDR2 YFSETQ. The CDR3 runs to 14 residues. V shed 0 bases and J shed 4 bases, with 10 bases lying between them. The CDR3 DNA reads TGCGCCAGCAGCTTGGGGACAGTAGGAGAGACCCAGTACTTC. Its protein product is CASSLGTVGETQYF.

The chain has TRBV3-1 and TRBJ2-2; D ambiguous. CDR1 is LGHDT and CDR2 is YNNKEL in the germline V gene (reference sequence). Trimming pared 2 bases from V and 4 bases from J, leaving 5 bases between. This CDR3 region has 13 residues. The CDR3 reads CASSQKRTGELFF. In DNA form, the CDR3 reads TGTGCCAGCAGCCAAAAGCGCACCGGGGAGCTGTTTTTT.

This clonotype was counted ten times or more. The gene calls are TRBV5-1 and TRBJ1-6; 7 bases map to TRBD1. From germline, CDR1 is SGHRS and CDR2 YFSETQ. After removal of 4 bases from V and 5 bases from J, the junction contained 3 bases not matched to a gene. The length of the CDR3 is 14 residues. This CDR3 is CASSRGQDNSPLHF. The CDR3 DNA is TGCGCCAGCAGCCGCGGACAGGATAATTCACCCCTCCACTTT. The full variable domain, completed using reference TRBV5-1 and TRBJ1-6, is KAGVTQTPRYLIKTRGQQVTLSCSPISGHRSVSWYQQTPGQGLQFLFEYFSETQRNKGNFPGRFSGRQFSNSRSEMNVSTLELGDSALYLCASSRGQDNSPLHFGNGTRLTVT.

The chain combines TRBV7-2 with TRBJ2-4; 7 positions match TRBD2. With V trimmed by 1 base and J by 3 bases, 6 bases remained unmatched. The CDR3 consists of 16 residues. The V gene's germline CDR1 is SGHTA and CDR2 FQGNSA. In DNA form, the CDR3 reads TGTGCCAGCAGCTTAGAAGCGGGGCAAGGCAAAAACATTCAGTACTTC. It is translated as CASSLEAGQGKNIQYF. The full variable domain, with the rest looked up from reference TRBV7-2 and TRBJ2-4, is GAGVSQSPSNKVTEKGKDVELRCDPISGHTALYWYRQSLGQGLEFLIYFQGNSAPDKSGLPSDRFSAERTGGSVSTLTIQRTQQEDSAVYLCASSLEAGQGKNIQYFGAGTRLSVL.

Ten or more counts support this clonotype. This chain connects TRBV18 to TRBJ1-2; no clear D. Germline V gene data show CDR1 as KGHSH and CDR2 as LQKENI. Trimming took off 3 bases at V and 0 bases at J, with 14 bases between the two ends. There are 16 residues in the CDR3. CDR3 residues: CASSPIPGIPNYGYTF. In DNA, the CDR3 is TGTGCCAGCTCACCCATCCCGGGGATTCCTAACTATGGCTACACCTTC.

This clonotype was seen at least ten times. The chain joins TRBV27 to TRBJ2-5; possibly TRBD1 for D (6 bases). Trimming stripped 3 bases from V and 5 bases from J, with 13 bases between. Germline loops: CDR1 MNHEY, CDR2 SMNVEV (reference sequence). The CDR3 covers 14 residues. Written as DNA, the CDR3 is TGTGCCAGCAGTTTCCATGACAGGTCTGAGACCCAGTACTTC. It translates to CASSFHDRSETQYF.

The chain uses TRBV30 and TRBJ1-5; D gene uncertain. Trimming pared 1 base from V and 6 bases from J, leaving 16 bases between. This CDR3 has 15 amino acids. Germline lookup yields CDR1 GTSNPN and CDR2 SVGIG (reference sequence). The CDR3 sequence is CAWSGRRVPGQPQHF. For the CDR3, the DNA is TGTGCCTGGAGTGGGCGCCGGGTTCCGGGTCAGCCCCAGCATTTT.

This clonotype was seen ten or more times. This chain joins TRBV7-2 and TRBJ1-5; D unresolved. Trimming removed 1 base from V and 5 bases from J, with 12 bases in between. Germline V CDR1 and CDR2: SGHTA, FQGNSA. The CDR3 extends over 15 amino acids. The CDR3 here is CASSLVGLTDQPQHF. The DNA of the CDR3 is TGTGCCAGCAGCTTAGTCGGCCTAACGGATCAGCCCCAGCATTTT.

The J gene is TRBJ1-2, the V gene TRBV28, with no clear D. The CDR3 runs to 14 residues. With 2 bases removed from V and 5 bases from J, the gap between germline ends came to 12 bases. Germline V CDR1 and CDR2: MDHEN, SYDVKM. CDR3 loop: CASSLRMPSYGYTF. As DNA, the CDR3 is TGTGCCAGCAGTTTACGTATGCCGTCTTATGGCTACACCTTC.

This sequence joins TRBV4-3 and TRBJ2-7; TRBD1 aligns across 7 bases. The ends lost 3 bases at V and 0 bases at J; junction bases unmatched: 5. Germline-derived CDR1 and CDR2 are LGHNA and YSLEER. The CDR3 totals 15 residues. CDR3 DNA: TGCGCCAGCAGCCAGGACCGGGACAGCTCCTACGAGCAGTACTTC. Translating gives CASSQDRDSSYEQYF.

V gene TRBV6-2 or TRBV6-3 combines with J gene TRBJ1-5, with D tentatively TRBD1 (6 bases). In germline, CDR1 is MNHEY, CDR2 SVGEGT. The CDR3 is 14 amino acids. V lost 8 bases, J lost 6 bases, and 17 bases lay in between. The CDR3 spells CASCAFRGPQPQHF. The CDR3 DNA sequence: TGTGCCAGCTGTGCGTTCAGGGGCCCTCAGCCCCAGCATTTT.

This clonotype was seen at least ten times. The CDR3 coding sequence is TGTGCCTGGAGTGTAATGGCGGGGTTGGATACGCAGTATTTT. Its translation: CAWSVMAGLDTQYF. This rearrangement joins TRBV30 to TRBJ2-3; D might be TRBD2 (6 bases). The germline gives CDR1 GTSNPN, CDR2 SVGIG (reference sequence). The CDR3 runs to 14 residues. V lost 0 bases to trimming and J lost 6 bases, with 13 bases between them.

The table lists this clonotype with many counts. The gene calls are TRBV4-2 and TRBJ2-3, with D uncertain. Trimming pared 4 bases from V and 0 bases from J, leaving 11 bases between. The CDR3 totals 15 residues. The germline CDR1 and CDR2 sequences are LGHNA and YNFKEQ. The CDR3 bases are TGTGCCAGCAGCCCCACGGCGCTTAGCACAGATACGCAGTATTTT. Its protein product is CASSPTALSTDTQYF.

There are many counts of this clonotype. The rearrangement uses TRBV7-9 and TRBJ2-3; D is possibly TRBD1 (6 bases). The CDR3 totals 15 residues. Trimming shortened V by 6 bases and J by 4 bases, and 17 bases separated the two germline ends. Germline V gene sequence: CDR1 SEHNR, CDR2 FQNEAQ (reference sequence). CDR3 region: CASRGKQGRSDTQYF. As DNA, the CDR3 is TGTGCCAGCAGGGGGAAACAGGGTCGCTCAGATACGCAGTATTTT.